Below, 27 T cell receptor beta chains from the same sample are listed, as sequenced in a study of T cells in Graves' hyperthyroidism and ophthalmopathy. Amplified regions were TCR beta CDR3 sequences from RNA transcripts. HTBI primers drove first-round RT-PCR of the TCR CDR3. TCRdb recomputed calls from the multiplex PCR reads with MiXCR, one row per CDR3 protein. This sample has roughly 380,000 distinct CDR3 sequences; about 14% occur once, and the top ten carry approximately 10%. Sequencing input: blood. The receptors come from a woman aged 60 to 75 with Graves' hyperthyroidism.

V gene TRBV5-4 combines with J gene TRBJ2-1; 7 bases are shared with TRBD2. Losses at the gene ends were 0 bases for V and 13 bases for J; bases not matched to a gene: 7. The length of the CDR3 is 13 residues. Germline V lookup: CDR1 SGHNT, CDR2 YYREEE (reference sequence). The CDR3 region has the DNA TGTGCCAGCAGCTTGGTCACGGGGGAGGGACAGTTCTTC. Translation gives CASSLVTGEGQFF.

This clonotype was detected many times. The CDR3 region has the DNA TGTGCCAGTAGTTCGGCAGCGGATCAGCCCCAGCATTTT. Amino acid sequence: CASSSAADQPQHF. V gene TRBV19 combines with J gene TRBJ1-5; D uncertain. Trimming took 5 bases from V and 5 from J, leaving 10 bases between them. CDR1 is LNHDA, CDR2 SQIVND, per germline (reference sequence). CDR3 size: 13 residues.

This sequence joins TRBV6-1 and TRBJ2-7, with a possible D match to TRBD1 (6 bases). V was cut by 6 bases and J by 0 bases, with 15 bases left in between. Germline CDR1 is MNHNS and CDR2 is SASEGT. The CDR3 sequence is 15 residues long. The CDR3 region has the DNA TGTGCCAGCAGCCCCAGACAGGAGAGCTCCTACGAGCAGTACTTC. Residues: CASSPRQESSYEQYF.

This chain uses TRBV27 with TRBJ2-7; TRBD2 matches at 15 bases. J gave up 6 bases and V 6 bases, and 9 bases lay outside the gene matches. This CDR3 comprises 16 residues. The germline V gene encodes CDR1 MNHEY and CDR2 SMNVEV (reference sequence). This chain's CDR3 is CASRVSGTSGRREQYF. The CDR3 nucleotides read TGTGCCAGCAGAGTCTCCGGGACTAGCGGGAGGCGCGAGCAGTACTTC.

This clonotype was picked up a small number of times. The CDR3 nucleotides are TGTGCCAGCAGCGTGGGGGGGGGGACAGGATCATACGAGCAGTACTTC. This sequence encodes CASSVGGGTGSYEQYF. The chain carries TRBV9 and TRBJ2-7; possible D gene TRBD1, 8 bases. There are 16 residues in the CDR3. Trimming took 2 bases from V and 4 from J, leaving 19 bases between them. CDR1 and CDR2 from the germline V gene are SGDLS and YYNGEE.

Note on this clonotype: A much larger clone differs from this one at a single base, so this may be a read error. Here the CDR3 DNA reads TGCAGTGCTAGACGAAGACAGGGGGCGGGCTACAATGAGCAGTTCTTC. This sequence encodes CSARRRQGAGYNEQFF. The J gene is TRBJ2-1, the V gene TRBV20-1, with TRBD1 identical over 10 bases. In germline, CDR1 is DFQATT, CDR2 SNEGSKA (reference sequence). V trimming: 2 bases; J trimming: 3 bases; junction bases outside the gene matches: 7. The CDR3 spans 16 residues.

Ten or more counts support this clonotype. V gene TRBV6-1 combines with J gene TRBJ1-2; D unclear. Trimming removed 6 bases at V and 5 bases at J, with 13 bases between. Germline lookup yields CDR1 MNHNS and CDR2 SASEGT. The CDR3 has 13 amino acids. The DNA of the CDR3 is TGTGCCAGCAGCGAAAACTCCTGGTATGGCTACACCTTC. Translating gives CASSENSWYGYTF.

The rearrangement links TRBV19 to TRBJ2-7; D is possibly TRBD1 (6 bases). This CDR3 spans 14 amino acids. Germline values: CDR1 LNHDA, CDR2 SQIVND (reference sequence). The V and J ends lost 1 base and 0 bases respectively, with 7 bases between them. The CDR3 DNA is TGTGCCAGTAGTATAGGGACAGTCTCCTACGAGCAGTACTTC. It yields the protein CASSIGTVSYEQYF.

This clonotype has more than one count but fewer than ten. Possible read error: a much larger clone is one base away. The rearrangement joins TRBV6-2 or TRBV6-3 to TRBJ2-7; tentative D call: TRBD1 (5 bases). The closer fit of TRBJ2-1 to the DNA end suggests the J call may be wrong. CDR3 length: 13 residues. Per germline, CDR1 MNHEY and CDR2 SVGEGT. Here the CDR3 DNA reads TGTGCCAGCAGTCAAGGGGCGGCCTACGAGCAGTTCTTC. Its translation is CASSQGAAYEQFF.

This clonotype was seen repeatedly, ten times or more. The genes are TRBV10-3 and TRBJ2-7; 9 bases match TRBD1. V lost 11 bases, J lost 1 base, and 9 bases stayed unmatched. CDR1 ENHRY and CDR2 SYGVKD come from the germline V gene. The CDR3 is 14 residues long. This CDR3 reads CAVNPGQGSYEQYF. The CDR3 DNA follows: TGTGCCGTCAACCCGGGACAGGGATCCTACGAGCAGTACTTC.

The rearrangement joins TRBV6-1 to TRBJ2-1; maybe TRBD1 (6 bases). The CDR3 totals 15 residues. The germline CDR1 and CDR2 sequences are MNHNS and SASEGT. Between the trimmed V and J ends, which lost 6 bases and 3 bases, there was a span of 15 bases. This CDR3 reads CASRPRDKSYNEQFF. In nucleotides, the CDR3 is TGTGCCAGCAGACCTCGGGACAAGAGCTACAATGAGCAGTTCTTC.

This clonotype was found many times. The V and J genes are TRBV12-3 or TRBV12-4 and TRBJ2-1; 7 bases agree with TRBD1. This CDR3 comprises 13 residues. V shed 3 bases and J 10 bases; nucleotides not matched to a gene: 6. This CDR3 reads CASSLRGRLEQFF. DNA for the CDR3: TGTGCCAGCAGTTTGAGGGGGCGCCTAGAGCAGTTCTTC.

The CDR3 nucleotides are TGTGCCAGCTCACCTGCGACAGGGAATCAGCCCCAGCATTTT. The encoded protein is CASSPATGNQPQHF. The chain joins TRBV18 to TRBJ1-5, with 7 bases identical to TRBD1. Germline lookup yields CDR1 KGHSH and CDR2 LQKENI. CDR3 size: 14 residues. Unmatched junction bases numbered 3, after V lost 3 bases and J lost 4 bases.

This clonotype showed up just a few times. The DNA of the CDR3 is TGTGCCAGCAGCTTAGCGGGACTAGCGGGTTGGACGAATGAGCAGTTCTTC. It codes for CASSLAGLAGWTNEQFF. The rearrangement links TRBV7-6 to TRBJ2-1; 12 bases map to TRBD2. In germline, CDR1 is SGHVS, CDR2 FNYEAQ. This CDR3 contains 17 residues. V was pared by 0 bases and J by 7 bases, with 7 bases of the junction left unmatched. Together with reference TRBV7-6 and TRBJ2-1, the CDR3 gives the full variable domain: GAGVSQSPRYKVTKRGQDVALRCDPISGHVSLYWYRQALGQGPEFLTYFNYEAQQDKSGLPNDRFSAERPEGSISTLTIQRTEQRDSAMYRCASSLAGLAGWTNEQFFGPGTRLTVL.

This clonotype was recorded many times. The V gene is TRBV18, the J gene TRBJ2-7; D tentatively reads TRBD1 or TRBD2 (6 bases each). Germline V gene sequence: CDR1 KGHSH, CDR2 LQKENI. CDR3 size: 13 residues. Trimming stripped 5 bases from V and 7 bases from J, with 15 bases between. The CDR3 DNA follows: TGTGCCAGCTCAGGGGGGACATCATGGGAGCAGTACTTC. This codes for CASSGGTSWEQYF.

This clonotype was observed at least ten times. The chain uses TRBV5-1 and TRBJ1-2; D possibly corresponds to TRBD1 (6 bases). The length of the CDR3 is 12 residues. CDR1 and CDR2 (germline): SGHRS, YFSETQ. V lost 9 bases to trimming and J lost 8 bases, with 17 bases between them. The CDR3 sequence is CATKTGTEGYTF. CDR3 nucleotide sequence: TGCGCCACCAAAACAGGGACGGAGGGCTACACCTTC.

The DNA for the CDR3 is TGTGCCTGGAGCGCGGACAGGGCCGCTGGAAACACCATATATTTT. Its translation is CAWSADRAAGNTIYF. V is TRBV30 and J is TRBJ1-3; TRBD1 agrees at 8 bases. Germline assignment: CDR1 GTSNPN and CDR2 SVGIG (reference sequence). V gave up 3 bases and J gave up 2 bases; unmatched junction bases: 6. The CDR3 totals 15 residues.

The CDR3 region is CASSIRTGDGYTF. CDR3 bases: TGTGCCAGTAGTATCCGGACAGGGGACGGCTACACCTTC. The rearrangement joins TRBV19 to TRBJ1-2; 9 bases agree with TRBD1. There are 13 residues in the CDR3. Germline V gene sequence: CDR1 LNHDA, CDR2 SQIVND (reference sequence). Trimming at V came to 3 bases and at J to 8 bases, leaving 4 bases not matched to a gene.

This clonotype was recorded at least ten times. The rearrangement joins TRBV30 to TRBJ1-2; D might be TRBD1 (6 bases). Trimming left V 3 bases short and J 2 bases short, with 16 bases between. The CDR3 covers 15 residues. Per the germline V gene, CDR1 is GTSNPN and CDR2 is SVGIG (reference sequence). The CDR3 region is CAWRALGGANYGYTF. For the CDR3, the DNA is TGTGCCTGGAGGGCCCTGGGGGGCGCCAACTATGGCTACACCTTC.

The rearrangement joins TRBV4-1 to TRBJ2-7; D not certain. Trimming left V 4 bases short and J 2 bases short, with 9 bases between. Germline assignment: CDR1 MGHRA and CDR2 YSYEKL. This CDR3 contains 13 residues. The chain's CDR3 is CASSPLFPYEQYF. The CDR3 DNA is TGCGCCAGCAGCCCCCTCTTTCCCTACGAGCAGTACTTC.

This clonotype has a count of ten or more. CDR3 sequence: CASSPGQGLSYEQYF. The CDR3 DNA follows: TGTGCCAGCAGCCCGGGACAGGGGCTTTCCTACGAGCAGTACTTC. V usage is TRBV5-6 and J usage is TRBJ2-7, with 10 nucleotides matching TRBD1. Germline lookup yields CDR1 SGHDT and CDR2 YYEEEE. Trimming at V came to 4 bases and at J to 1 base, leaving 5 bases not matched to a gene. The CDR3 is 15 residues long.

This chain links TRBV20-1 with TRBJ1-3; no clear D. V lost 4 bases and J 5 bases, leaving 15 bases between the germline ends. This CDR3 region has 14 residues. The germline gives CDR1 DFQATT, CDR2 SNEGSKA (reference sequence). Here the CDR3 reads CSATQRRARNTIYF. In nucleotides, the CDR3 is TGCAGTGCTACCCAAAGGCGGGCCCGAAACACCATATATTTT.

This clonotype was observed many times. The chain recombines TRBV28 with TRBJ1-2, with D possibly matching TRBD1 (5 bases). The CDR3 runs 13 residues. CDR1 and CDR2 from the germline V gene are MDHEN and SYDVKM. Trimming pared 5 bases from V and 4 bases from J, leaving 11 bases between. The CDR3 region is CASSAGHRYGYTF. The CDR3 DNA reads TGTGCCAGCAGTGCGGGGCATCGCTATGGCTACACCTTC.

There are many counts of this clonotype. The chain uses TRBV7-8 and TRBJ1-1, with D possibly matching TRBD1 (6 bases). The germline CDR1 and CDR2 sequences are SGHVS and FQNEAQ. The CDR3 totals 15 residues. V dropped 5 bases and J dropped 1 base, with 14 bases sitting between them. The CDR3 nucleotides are TGTGCCAGCAGCCGATACAGGGTAACGAACACTGAAGCTTTCTTT. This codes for CASSRYRVTNTEAFF.

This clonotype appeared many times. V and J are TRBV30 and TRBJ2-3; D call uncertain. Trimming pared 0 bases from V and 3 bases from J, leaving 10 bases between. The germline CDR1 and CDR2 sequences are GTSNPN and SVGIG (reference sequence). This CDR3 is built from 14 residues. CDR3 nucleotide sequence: TGTGCCTGGAGTGTTGGGCCCGGGACAGATACGCAGTATTTT. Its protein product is CAWSVGPGTDTQYF.

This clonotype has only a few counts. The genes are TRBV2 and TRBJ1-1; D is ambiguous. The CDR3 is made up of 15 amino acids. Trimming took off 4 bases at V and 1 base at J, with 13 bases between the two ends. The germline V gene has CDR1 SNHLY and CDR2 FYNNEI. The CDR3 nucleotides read TGTGCCAGCAGTGGAGCGCGGGGTCGGAACACTGAAGCTTTCTTT. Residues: CASSGARGRNTEAFF. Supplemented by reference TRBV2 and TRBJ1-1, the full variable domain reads EPEVTQTPSHQVTQMGQEVILRCVPISNHLYFYWYRQILGQKVEFLVSFYNNEISEKSEIFDDQFSVERPDGSNFTLKIRSTKLEDSAMYFCASSGARGRNTEAFFGQGTRLTVV.

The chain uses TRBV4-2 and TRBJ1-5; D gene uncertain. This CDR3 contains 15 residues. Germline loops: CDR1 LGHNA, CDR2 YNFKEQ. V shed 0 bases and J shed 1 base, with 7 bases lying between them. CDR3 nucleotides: TGTGCCAGCAGCCAAGAGGGGATCAGCAATCAGCCCCAGCATTTT. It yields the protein CASSQEGISNQPQHF.